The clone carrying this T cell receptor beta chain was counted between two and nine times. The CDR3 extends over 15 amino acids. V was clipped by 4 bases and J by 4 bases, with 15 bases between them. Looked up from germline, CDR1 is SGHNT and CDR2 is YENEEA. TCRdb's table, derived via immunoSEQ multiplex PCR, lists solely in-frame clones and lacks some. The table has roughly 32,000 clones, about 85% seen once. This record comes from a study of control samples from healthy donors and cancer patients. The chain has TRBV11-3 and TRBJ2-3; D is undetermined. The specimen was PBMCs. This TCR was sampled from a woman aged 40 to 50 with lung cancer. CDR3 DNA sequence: TGTGCCAGCAGCTCCAATCTTATCCTTTCAGATACGCAGTATTTT. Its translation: CASSSNLILSDTQYF. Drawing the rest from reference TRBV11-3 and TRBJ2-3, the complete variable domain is EAGVVQSPRYKIIEKKQPVAFWCNPISGHNTLYWYLQNLGQGPELLIRYENEEAVDDSQLPKDRFSAERLKGVDSTLKIQPAELGDSAVYLCASSSNLILSDTQYFGPGTRLTVL.